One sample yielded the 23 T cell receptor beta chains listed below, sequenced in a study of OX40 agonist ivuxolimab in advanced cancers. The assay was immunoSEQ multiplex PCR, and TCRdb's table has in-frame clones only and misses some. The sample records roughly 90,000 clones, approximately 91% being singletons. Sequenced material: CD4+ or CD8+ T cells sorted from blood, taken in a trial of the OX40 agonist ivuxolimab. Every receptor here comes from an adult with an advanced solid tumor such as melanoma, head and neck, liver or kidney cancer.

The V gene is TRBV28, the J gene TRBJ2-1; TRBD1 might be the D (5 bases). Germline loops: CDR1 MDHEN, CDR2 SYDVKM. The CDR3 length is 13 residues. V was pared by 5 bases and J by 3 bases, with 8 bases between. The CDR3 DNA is TGTGCCAGCAGTAAGACAGTCTACAATGAGCAGTTCTTC. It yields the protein CASSKTVYNEQFF.

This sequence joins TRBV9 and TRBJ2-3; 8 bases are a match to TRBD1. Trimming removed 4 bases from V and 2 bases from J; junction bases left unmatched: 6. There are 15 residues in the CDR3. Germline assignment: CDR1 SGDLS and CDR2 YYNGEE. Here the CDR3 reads CASSPWTGYTDTQYF. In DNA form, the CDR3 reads TGTGCCAGCAGCCCCTGGACAGGGTACACAGATACGCAGTATTTT. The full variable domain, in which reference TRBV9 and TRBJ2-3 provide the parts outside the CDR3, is DSGVTQTPKHLITATGQRVTLRCSPRSGDLSVYWYQQSLDQGLQFLIQYYNGEERAKGNILERFSAQQFPDLHSELNLSSLELGDSALYFCASSPWTGYTDTQYFGPGTRLTVL.

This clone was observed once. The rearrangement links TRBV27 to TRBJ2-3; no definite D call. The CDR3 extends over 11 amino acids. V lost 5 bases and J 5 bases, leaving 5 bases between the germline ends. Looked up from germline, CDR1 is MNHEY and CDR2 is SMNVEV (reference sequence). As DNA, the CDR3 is TGTGCCAGCAGTGAAAAAGATACGCAGTATTTT. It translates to CASSEKDTQYF.

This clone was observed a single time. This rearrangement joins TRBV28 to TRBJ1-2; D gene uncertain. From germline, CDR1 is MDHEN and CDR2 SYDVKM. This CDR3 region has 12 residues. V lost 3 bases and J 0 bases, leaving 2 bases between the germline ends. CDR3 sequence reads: CASSLTNYGYTF. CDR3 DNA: TGTGCCAGCAGTTTGACTAACTATGGCTACACCTTC.

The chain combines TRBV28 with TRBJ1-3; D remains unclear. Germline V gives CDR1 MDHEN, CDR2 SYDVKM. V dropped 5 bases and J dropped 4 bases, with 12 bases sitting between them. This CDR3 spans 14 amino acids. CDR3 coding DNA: TGTGCCAGCAGTAACGGAGGGTTGGGAAACACCATATATTTT. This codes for CASSNGGLGNTIYF.

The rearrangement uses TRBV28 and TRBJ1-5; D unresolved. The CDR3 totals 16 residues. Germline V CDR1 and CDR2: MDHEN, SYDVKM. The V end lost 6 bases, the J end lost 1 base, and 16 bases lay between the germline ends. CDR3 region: CASSFLRVSSNQPQHF. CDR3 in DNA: TGTGCCAGCAGCTTTTTAAGGGTAAGCAGCAATCAGCCCCAGCATTTT.

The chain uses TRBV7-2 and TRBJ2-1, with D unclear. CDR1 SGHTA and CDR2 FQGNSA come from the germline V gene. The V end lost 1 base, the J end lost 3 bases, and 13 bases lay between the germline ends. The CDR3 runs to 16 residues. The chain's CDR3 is CASSLGYRNFYNEQFF. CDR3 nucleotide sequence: TGTGCCAGCAGCTTAGGGTACAGAAACTTCTACAATGAGCAGTTCTTC.

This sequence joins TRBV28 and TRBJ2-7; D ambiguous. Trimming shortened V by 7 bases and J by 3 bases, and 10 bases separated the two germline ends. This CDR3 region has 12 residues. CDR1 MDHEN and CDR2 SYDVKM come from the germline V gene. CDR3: CASNVVNYEQYF. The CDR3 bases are TGTGCCAGCAATGTCGTAAACTACGAGCAGTACTTC.

The DNA for the CDR3 is TGTGCCAGCAGTGTTTCGGGGGGAACAGATACGCAGTATTTT. Amino acids: CASSVSGGTDTQYF. The chain couples TRBV2 to TRBJ2-3; TRBD2 agrees at 7 bases. Losses at the gene ends were 4 bases for V and 3 bases for J; bases not matched to a gene: 4. Germline CDR1 and CDR2: SNHLY and FYNNEI. CDR3 size: 14 residues.

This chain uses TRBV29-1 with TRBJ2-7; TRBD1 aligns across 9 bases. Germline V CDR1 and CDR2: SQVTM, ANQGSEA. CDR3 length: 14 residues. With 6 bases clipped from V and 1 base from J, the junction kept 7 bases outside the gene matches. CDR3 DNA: TGCAGCGTAGCTACCGGGACAGGGTCCTACGAGCAGTACTTC. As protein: CSVATGTGSYEQYF.

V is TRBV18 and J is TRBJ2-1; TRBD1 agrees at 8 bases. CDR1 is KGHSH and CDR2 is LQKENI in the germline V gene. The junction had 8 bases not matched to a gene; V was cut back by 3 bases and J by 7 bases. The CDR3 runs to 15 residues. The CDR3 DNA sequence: TGTGCCAGCTCACCTGCCCAGGGGGCCGTGAATGAGCAGTTCTTC. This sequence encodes CASSPAQGAVNEQFF.

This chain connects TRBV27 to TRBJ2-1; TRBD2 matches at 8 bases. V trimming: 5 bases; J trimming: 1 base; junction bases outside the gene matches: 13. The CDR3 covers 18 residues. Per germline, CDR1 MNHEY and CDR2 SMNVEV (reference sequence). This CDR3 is CASSPDLRSGGSYNEQFF. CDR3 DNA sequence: TGTGCCAGCAGTCCCGACCTCCGGAGCGGGGGATCCTACAATGAGCAGTTCTTC.

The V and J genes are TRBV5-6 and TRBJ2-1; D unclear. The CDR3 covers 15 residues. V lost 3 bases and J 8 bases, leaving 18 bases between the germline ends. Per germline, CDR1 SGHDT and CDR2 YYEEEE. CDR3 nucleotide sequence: TGTGCCAGCAGCTGGGGTGACCGAAGGCCCGATGAGCAGTTCTTC. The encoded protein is CASSWGDRRPDEQFF.

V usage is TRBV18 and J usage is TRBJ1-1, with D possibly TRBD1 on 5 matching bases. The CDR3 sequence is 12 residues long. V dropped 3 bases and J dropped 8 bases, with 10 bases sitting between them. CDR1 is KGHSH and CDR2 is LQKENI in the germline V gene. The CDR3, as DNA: TGTGCCAGCTCACCCACGGACAACGAAGCTTTCTTT. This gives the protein CASSPTDNEAFF.

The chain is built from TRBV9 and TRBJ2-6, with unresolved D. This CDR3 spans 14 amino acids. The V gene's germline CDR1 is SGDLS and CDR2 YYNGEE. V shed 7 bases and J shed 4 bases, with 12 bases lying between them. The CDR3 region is CASSVTLGANVLTF. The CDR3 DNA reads TGTGCCAGCTCTGTAACTCTCGGGGCCAACGTCCTGACTTTC.

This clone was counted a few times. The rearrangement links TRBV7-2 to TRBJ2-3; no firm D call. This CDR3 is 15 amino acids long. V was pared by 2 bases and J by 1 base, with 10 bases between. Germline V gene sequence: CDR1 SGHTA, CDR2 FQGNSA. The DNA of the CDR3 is TGTGCCAGCAGCTTACTAGGGTGGGGCACAGATACGCAGTATTTT. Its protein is CASSLLGWGTDTQYF.

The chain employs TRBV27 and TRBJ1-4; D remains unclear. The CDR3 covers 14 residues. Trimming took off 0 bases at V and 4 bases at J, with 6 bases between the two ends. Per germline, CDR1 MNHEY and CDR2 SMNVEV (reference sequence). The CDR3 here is CASSLSGFNEKLFF. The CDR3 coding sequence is TGTGCCAGCAGTTTATCAGGGTTTAATGAAAAACTGTTTTTT.

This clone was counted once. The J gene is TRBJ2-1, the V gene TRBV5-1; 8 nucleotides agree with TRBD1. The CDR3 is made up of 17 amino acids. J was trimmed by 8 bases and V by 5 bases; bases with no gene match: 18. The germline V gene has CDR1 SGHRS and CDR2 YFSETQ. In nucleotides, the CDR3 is TGCGCCAGCAGGCACGGGACAGGTGGGGACTGGGGGGATGAGCAGTTCTTC. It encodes CASRHGTGGDWGDEQFF.

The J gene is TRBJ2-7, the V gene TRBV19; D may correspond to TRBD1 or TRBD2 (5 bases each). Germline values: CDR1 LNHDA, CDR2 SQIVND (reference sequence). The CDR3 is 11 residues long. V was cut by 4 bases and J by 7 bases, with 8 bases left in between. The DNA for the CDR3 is TGTGCCAGTAGTACGGGGCCGGAGCAGTACTTC. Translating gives CASSTGPEQYF.

CDR3 nucleotide sequence: TGTGCCAGCAGTGTCGGCAGGGGGATCTACGAGCAGTACTTC. Protein: CASSVGRGIYEQYF. The chain uses TRBV6-1 and TRBJ2-7, with 7 positions matching TRBD1. CDR1 and CDR2 (germline): MNHNS, SASEGT. The J segment lost 3 bases and the V segment lost 4 bases, leaving 6 bases of the junction unmatched. The length of the CDR3 is 14 residues.

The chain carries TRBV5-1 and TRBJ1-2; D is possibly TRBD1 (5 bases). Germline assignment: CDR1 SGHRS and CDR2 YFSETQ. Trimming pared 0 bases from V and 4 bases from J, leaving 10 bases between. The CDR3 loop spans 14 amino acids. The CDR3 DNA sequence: TGCGCCAGCAGCTTGGGGGACGGGGTCTATGGCTACACCTTC. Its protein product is CASSLGDGVYGYTF.

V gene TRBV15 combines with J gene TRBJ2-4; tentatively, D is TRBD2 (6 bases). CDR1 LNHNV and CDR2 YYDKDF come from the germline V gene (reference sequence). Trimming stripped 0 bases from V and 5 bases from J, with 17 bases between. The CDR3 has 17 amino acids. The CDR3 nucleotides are TGTGCCACCAGCAGAGATTGGGGGGAACGCGGTGAAAACATTCAGTACTTC. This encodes CATSRDWGERGENIQYF.

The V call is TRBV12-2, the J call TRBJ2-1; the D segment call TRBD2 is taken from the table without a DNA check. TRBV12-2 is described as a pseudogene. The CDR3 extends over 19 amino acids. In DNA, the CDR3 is TGTGCAAGTCGCTTAGCGGTAGCGGGAGGGCTGGGTAGGGACAATGAGCAGTTCTTC. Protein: CASRLAVAGGLGRDNEQFF.